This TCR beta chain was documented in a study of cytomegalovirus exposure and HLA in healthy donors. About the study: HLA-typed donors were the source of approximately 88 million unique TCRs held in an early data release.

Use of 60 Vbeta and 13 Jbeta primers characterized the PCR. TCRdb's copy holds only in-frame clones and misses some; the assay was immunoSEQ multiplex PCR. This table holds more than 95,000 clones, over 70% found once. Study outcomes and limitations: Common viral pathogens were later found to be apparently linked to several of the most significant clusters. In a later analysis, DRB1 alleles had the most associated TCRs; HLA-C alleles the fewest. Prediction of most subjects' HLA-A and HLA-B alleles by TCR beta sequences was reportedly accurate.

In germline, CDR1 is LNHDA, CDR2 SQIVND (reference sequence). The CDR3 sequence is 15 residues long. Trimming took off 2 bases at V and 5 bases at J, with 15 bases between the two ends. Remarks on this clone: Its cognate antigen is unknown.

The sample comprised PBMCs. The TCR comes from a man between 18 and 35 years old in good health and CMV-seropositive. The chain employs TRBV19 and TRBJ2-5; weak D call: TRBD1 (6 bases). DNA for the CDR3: TGTGCCAGTAGTATATATGGGACATTGAGGGAGACCCAGTACTTC. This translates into CASSIYGTLRETQYF.